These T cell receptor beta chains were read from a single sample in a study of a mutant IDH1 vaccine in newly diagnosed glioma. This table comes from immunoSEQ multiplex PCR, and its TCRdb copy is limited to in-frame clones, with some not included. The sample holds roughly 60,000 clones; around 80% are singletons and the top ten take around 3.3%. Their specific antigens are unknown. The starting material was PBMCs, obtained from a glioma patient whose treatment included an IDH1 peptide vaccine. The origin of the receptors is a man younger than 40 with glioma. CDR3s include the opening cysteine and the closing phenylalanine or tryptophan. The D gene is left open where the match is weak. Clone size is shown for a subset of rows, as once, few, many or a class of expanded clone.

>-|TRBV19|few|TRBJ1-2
TGTGCCAGTAGTATAACTGGAGGGGCGGATGGCTACACCTTC
CASSITGGADGYTF
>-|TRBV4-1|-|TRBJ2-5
TGCGCCAGCAGCCAAGGGTCAGCGCAAGAGACCCAGTACTTC
CASSQGSAQETQYF
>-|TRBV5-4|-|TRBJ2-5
TGTGCCAGCAGCTTCCCCGGGACGGGCACGGGCCAGTACTTC
CASSFPGTGTGQYF
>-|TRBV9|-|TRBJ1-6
TGTGCCAGCAGCGGGGCGGGAGGGGCTAATTCACCCCTCCACTTT
CASSGAGGANSPLHF
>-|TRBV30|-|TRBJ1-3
TGTGCCTGGAGTACGAGGGGCCCTGGAAACACCATATATTTT
CAWSTRGPGNTIYF
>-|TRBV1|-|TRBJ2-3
TGCACCAGCAGCCAATCCCGACTAGCGGGAAGTTCTAGCACAGATACGCAGTATTTT
CTSSQSRLAGSSSTDTQYF
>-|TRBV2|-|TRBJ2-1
TGTGCCAGCAGCCAGCGACTAGTACGAGGCAGCAATGAGCAGTTCTTC
CASSQRLVRGSNEQFF
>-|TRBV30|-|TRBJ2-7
TGTGCCTGGAGTGTAACGGATATCTACGAGCAGTACTTC
CAWSVTDIYEQYF
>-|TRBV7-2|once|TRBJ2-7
TGTGCCAGCAGCTTACATGGGACATACGAGCAGTACTTC
CASSLHGTYEQYF
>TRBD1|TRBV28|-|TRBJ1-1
TGTGCCAGCAGTGCACAGGGACAGCTGAACACTGAAGCTTTCTTT
CASSAQGQLNTEAFF
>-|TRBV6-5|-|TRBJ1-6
TGTGCCAGCAGTTCCTACAGCATTTCACCCCTCCACTTT
CASSSYSISPLHF
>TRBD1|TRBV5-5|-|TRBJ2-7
TGTGCCAGCAGCGCAAACAGGGGACCCTCCTACGAGCAGTACTTC
CASSANRGPSYEQYF
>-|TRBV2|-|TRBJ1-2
TGTGCCAGCCTCCGGGGAAGGGATTGGGGTGGTGGCTACACCTTC
CASLRGRDWGGGYTF
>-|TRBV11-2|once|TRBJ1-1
TGTGCCAGCAGCCCGAACCTCGCGAACACTGAAGCTTTCTTT
CASSPNLANTEAFF
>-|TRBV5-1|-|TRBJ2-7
TGCGCCAGCAGCCCGAGGTTGGTCGACGAGCAGTACTTC
CASSPRLVDEQYF
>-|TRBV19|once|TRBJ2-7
TGTGCCAGTAGTCCCCGGACAGAGAACCTCTACGAGCAGTACTTC
CASSPRTENLYEQYF
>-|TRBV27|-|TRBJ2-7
TGTGCCAGCAGTCCCTTCCCCTATACCTTCTACGAGCAGTACTTC
CASSPFPYTFYEQYF
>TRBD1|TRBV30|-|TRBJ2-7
TGTGCCTGGAGCCCACCCGGACAGGTGTACTACGAGCAGTACTTC
CAWSPPGQVYYEQYF
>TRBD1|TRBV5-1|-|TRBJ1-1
TGCGCCAGCAGCTCCGAGTACAGGGGACCCACTGAAGCTTTCTTT
CASSSEYRGPTEAFF
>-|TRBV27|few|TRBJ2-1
TGTGCCAGCAGTTTATCGAAAAATGAGCAGTTCTTC
CASSLSKNEQFF
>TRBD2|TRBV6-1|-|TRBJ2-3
TGTGCCAGCAGTGAGGGACTAGCGGATACGCAGTATTTT
CASSEGLADTQYF
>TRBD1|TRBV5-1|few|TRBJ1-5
TGCGCCAGCAGCTTTCACAGGGGAACTCAGCCCCAGCATTTT
CASSFHRGTQPQHF
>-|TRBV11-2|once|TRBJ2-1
TGTGCCAGCAGCTTACCCCCAGGTTACAATGAGCAGTTCTTC
CASSLPPGYNEQFF
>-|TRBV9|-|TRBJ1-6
TGTGCCAGCAGCGTAGGGTTCATGGATTCACCCCTCCACTTT
CASSVGFMDSPLHF
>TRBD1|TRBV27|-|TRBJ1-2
TGTGCCAGCCGGCCACCGGGACAGAACTATGGCTACACCTTC
CASRPPGQNYGYTF